This T cell receptor (beta chain) was identified during a study of T-cell reconstitution after alpha-beta-depleted transplantation in children. Researchers prepared the TCRbeta library using unique molecular identifiers, the study reports. Using its own MiXCR run on the PCR reads, TCRdb lists one record per CDR3 protein. The sample holds 490,000 or so distinct CDR3 sequences; about 12% are singletons and the top ten take about 5%. V was pared by 0 bases and J by 0 bases, with 13 bases between. The V gene's germline CDR1 is SGHRS and CDR2 YFSETQ. The CDR3 consists of 17 residues. The V call is TRBV5-1, the J call TRBJ2-1; a possible D gene is TRBD2 (5 bases). This specimen was PBMCs from the stem cell graft donor, taken from the stem cell graft. This clonotype was obtained from a human donor who donated a stem cell graft to a child with combined immunodeficiency. The CDR3 region has the DNA TGCGCCAGCAGCTTGGCGGCGGGCAGTCTCTCCTACAATGAGCAGTTCTTC. Amino acid sequence: CASSLAAGSLSYNEQFF.